Listed here are 25 T cell receptor beta chains from one sample, sequenced in a study of T-cell memory formation after mild COVID-19. TCRdb analysed the 5' RACE reads with MiXCR anew, one entry per CDR3 protein. The data contain a few hundred thousand distinct CDR3 sequences, 15% to 20% of them singletons. Sequenced sample: PBMCs or a T cell subset sorted from them (not recorded which). These receptors were obtained from a man between 18 and 35 years old who had mild COVID-19 (a few samples of this study predate the infection). Cell type and time point are not known.

V gene TRBV20-1 combines with J gene TRBJ2-1; D possibly uses TRBD1 or TRBD2 (5 bases each). The CDR3 extends over 14 amino acids. Trimming cost V 7 bases and J 9 bases, with 22 bases left between them. From germline, CDR1 is DFQATT and CDR2 SNEGSKA (reference sequence). CDR3 protein: CSVEGTSNTREQFF. DNA for the CDR3: TGCAGTGTTGAGGGGACCAGCAATACTCGTGAGCAGTTCTTC.

CDR3 residues: CASSYPSTLGGYTF. CDR3 bases: TGTGCCAGCAGTTACCCGTCGACCCTGGGAGGCTACACCTTC. This chain links TRBV6-6 with TRBJ1-2; the D is unclear. The CDR3 has 14 amino acids. With 2 bases removed from V and 8 bases from J, the gap between germline ends came to 15 bases. Germline values: CDR1 MNHNY, CDR2 SVGAGI (reference sequence).

V gene TRBV6-5 combines with J gene TRBJ2-2; D not resolved. Germline assignment: CDR1 MNHEY and CDR2 SVGAGI. Trimming took 2 bases from V and 2 from J, leaving 6 bases between them. This CDR3 spans 14 amino acids. The CDR3, as DNA: TGTGCCAGCAGTTACGACCTCAACACCGGGGAGCTGTTTTTT. It codes for CASSYDLNTGELFF.

The chain couples TRBV29-1 to TRBJ1-2; 8 bases line up with TRBD1. V shed 7 bases and J 3 bases; nucleotides not matched to a gene: 7. This CDR3 has 13 residues. Germline V gene sequence: CDR1 SQVTM, CDR2 ANQGSEA. As DNA, the CDR3 is TGCAGCGGCAGGACAGGGTTTGACTATGGCTACACCTTC. This translates into CSGRTGFDYGYTF. The full variable domain, completed using reference TRBV29-1 and TRBJ1-2, is SAVISQKPSRDICQRGTSLTIQCQVDSQVTMMFWYRQQPGQSLTLIATANQGSEATYESGFVIDKFPISRPNLTFSTLTVSNMSPEDSSIYLCSGRTGFDYGYTFGSGTRLTVV.

The sample holds a few counts of this clonotype. The chain carries TRBV7-2 and TRBJ2-3; perhaps TRBD2 as D (5 bases). This CDR3 spans 17 amino acids. Trimming left V 3 bases short and J 2 bases short, with 18 bases between. The germline V gene has CDR1 SGHTA and CDR2 FQGNSA. The CDR3 sequence: CASSLLRGKILTDTQYF. CDR3 DNA: TGTGCCAGCAGCTTGCTCCGGGGAAAAATCCTCACAGATACGCAGTATTTT. The full variable domain, its missing parts supplied by reference TRBV7-2 and TRBJ2-3, is GAGVSQSPSNKVTEKGKDVELRCDPISGHTALYWYRQSLGQGLEFLIYFQGNSAPDKSGLPSDRFSAERTGGSVSTLTIQRTQQEDSAVYLCASSLLRGKILTDTQYFGPGTRLTVL.

This clonotype was seen only a few times. J is TRBJ1-6 and V is TRBV9, with D uncertain. Germline V gene data show CDR1 as SGDLS and CDR2 as YYNGEE. V shed 5 bases and J shed 0 bases, with 9 bases lying between them. The CDR3 is 15 amino acids. CDR3 nucleotide sequence: TGTGCCAGCAGACCGGGGATCTCCTATAATTCACCCCTCCACTTT. It specifies CASRPGISYNSPLHF.

This rearrangement joins TRBV27 to TRBJ1-1; D is undetermined. The CDR3 is made up of 14 amino acids. The germline gives CDR1 MNHEY, CDR2 SMNVEV (reference sequence). With 8 bases removed from V and 1 base from J, the gap between germline ends came to 14 bases. DNA for the CDR3: TGTGCCAGCGCCTTTAGACGGGGGAACACTGAAGCTTTCTTT. Translating gives CASAFRRGNTEAFF.

As to this clonotype: A read error may account for a junction end that differs from germline. The chain employs TRBV27 and TRBJ2-2; D not resolved. CDR3 length: 14 amino acids. The germline V gene has CDR1 MNHEY and CDR2 SMNVEV (reference sequence). CDR3 in DNA: TGTGCCAGCCGTTTATGGGAAAAGGCCGGGGAGCTGTTTTTT. This translates into CASRLWEKAGELFF.

The chain carries TRBV29-1 and TRBJ2-5; perhaps TRBD2 as D (5 bases). Germline lookup yields CDR1 SQVTM and CDR2 ANQGSEA. V lost 7 bases and J 5 bases, leaving 8 bases between the germline ends. This CDR3 is 10 amino acids long. The CDR3 loop reads CSAQRETQYF. CDR3 DNA sequence: TGCAGCGCCCAGCGGGAGACCCAGTACTTC. Looking up the rest from reference TRBV29-1 and TRBJ2-5 gives the full variable domain: SAVISQKPSRDICQRGTSLTIQCQVDSQVTMMFWYRQQPGQSLTLIATANQGSEATYESGFVIDKFPISRPNLTFSTLTVSNMSPEDSSIYLCSAQRETQYFGPGTRLLVL.

This clonotype was counted a few times. This chain connects TRBV7-8 to TRBJ2-3, with 7 bases identical to TRBD2. The trim removed 5 bases at V and 2 bases at J, leaving 10 bases unmatched. Germline CDR1 and CDR2: SGHVS and FQNEAQ. The CDR3 has 16 amino acids. Written as DNA, the CDR3 is TGTGCCAGCAGCCCCGGGGCTAGCGGTTTCACAGATACGCAGTATTTT. Protein sequence: CASSPGASGFTDTQYF.

The chain links TRBV18 to TRBJ2-5, with unresolved D. With 1 base removed from V and 2 bases from J, the gap between germline ends came to 2 bases. Germline V lookup: CDR1 KGHSH, CDR2 LQKENI. The CDR3 covers 12 residues. The CDR3: CASSPQQETQYF. In nucleotides, the CDR3 is TGTGCCAGCTCACCACAGCAAGAGACCCAGTACTTC.

This clonotype showed up just a few times. V gene TRBV18 combines with J gene TRBJ1-3; 8 nucleotides agree with TRBD1. Germline V CDR1 and CDR2: KGHSH, LQKENI. J gave up 0 bases and V 1 base, and 8 bases lay outside the gene matches. The CDR3 runs to 18 residues. The CDR3 DNA follows: TGTGCCAGCTCACCACTTATACGGACAGGGCTCTCTGGAAACACCATATATTTT. Its translation: CASSPLIRTGLSGNTIYF.

This clonotype was detected a few times. The CDR3 reads CASSEVAGQFF. CDR3 nucleotides: TGTGCCAGCAGTGAAGTGGCGGGGCAGTTCTTC. The chain links TRBV6-1 to TRBJ2-1, with D tentatively TRBD2 (5 bases). The CDR3 runs to 11 residues. V gave up 1 base and J gave up 12 bases, with 7 bases separating them. CDR1 is MNHNS and CDR2 is SASEGT in the germline V gene.

The chain joins TRBV5-1 to TRBJ2-3, with 8 positions matching TRBD2. Germline V gives CDR1 SGHRS, CDR2 YFSETQ. Trimming at V came to 6 bases and at J to 0 bases, leaving 6 bases not matched to a gene. This CDR3 is 15 amino acids long. DNA of the CDR3: TGCGCCAGCAAGGAGCGGGGGCCTAGCACAGATACGCAGTATTTT. Protein sequence: CASKERGPSTDTQYF.

The rearrangement joins TRBV5-6 to TRBJ1-1; TRBD1 might be the D (6 bases). The CDR3 is 12 amino acids. Germline CDR1 is SGHDT and CDR2 is YYEEEE. Trimming removed 4 bases at V and 4 bases at J, with 8 bases between. The CDR3 sequence: CASSRTVTEAFF. In DNA form, the CDR3 reads TGTGCCAGCAGCCGGACAGTCACTGAAGCTTTCTTT.

The genes are TRBV6-1 and TRBJ1-6; 9 bases line up with TRBD1. With 4 bases clipped from V and 7 bases from J, the junction kept 5 bases outside the gene matches. The length of the CDR3 is 15 residues. The germline V gene has CDR1 MNHNS and CDR2 SASEGT. CDR3 loop: CASSGRGTGNSPLHF. The CDR3 bases are TGTGCCAGCAGTGGGCGCGGGACAGGGAATTCACCCCTCCACTTT.

The chain has TRBV18 and TRBJ1-6, with 7 nucleotides matching TRBD1. Losses at the gene ends were 2 bases for V and 5 bases for J; bases not matched to a gene: 6. This CDR3 region has 16 residues. Germline CDR1 is KGHSH and CDR2 is LQKENI. The CDR3 coding sequence is TGTGCCAGCTCACCAGTGGCAGGGGGAGATAATTCACCCCTCCACTTT. This translates into CASSPVAGGDNSPLHF.

This clonotype was observed a handful of times. This sequence joins TRBV20-1 and TRBJ2-5; TRBD2 might be the D (6 bases). Trimming shortened V by 0 bases and J by 1 base, and 15 bases separated the two germline ends. The CDR3 extends over 16 amino acids. The germline V gene has CDR1 DFQATT and CDR2 SNEGSKA (reference sequence). Written as DNA, the CDR3 is TGCAGTGCTAGAGATCCCCAGGACTACTTCCAAGAGACCCAGTACTTC. This encodes CSARDPQDYFQETQYF.

The chain combines TRBV2 with TRBJ2-3; D might be TRBD2 (5 bases). CDR1 is SNHLY and CDR2 is FYNNEI in the germline V gene. The CDR3 spans 12 residues. DNA of the CDR3: TGTGGAACGGGGTGGAGCACAGATACGCAGTATTTT. It codes for CGTGWSTDTQYF.

This clonotype was counted only a few times. The chain combines TRBV4-3 with TRBJ2-3; TRBD2 aligns across 7 bases. CDR3 length equals 14 residues. Trimming at V came to 4 bases and at J to 4 bases, leaving 5 bases not matched to a gene. Per germline, CDR1 LGHNA and CDR2 YSLEER. CDR3 sequence reads: CASSRTSAADTQYF. In DNA, the CDR3 is TGCGCCAGCAGCCGGACTAGTGCGGCAGATACGCAGTATTTT.

There are a few counts of this clonotype. The genes are TRBV20-1 and TRBJ2-2, with D perhaps TRBD2 (6 bases). CDR1 is DFQATT and CDR2 is SNEGSKA in the germline V gene (reference sequence). The V end lost 6 bases, the J end lost 0 bases, and 14 bases lay between the germline ends. This CDR3 is 15 amino acids long. CDR3 loop: CSAFSGGSNTGELFF. CDR3 coding DNA: TGCAGTGCATTTAGCGGAGGGTCGAACACCGGGGAGCTGTTTTTT.

This clonotype turned up a few times. Written as DNA, the CDR3 is TGTGCCAGCAGCCCGGAGAAGGCCCAAGGTTACGAGCAGTACTTC. Translated: CASSPEKAQGYEQYF. V usage is TRBV4-2 and J usage is TRBJ2-7; D is unclear. The length of the CDR3 is 15 residues. Germline CDR1 is LGHNA and CDR2 is YNFKEQ. The V and J ends lost 4 bases and 4 bases respectively, with 17 bases between them.

This clonotype was seen a handful of times. CDR3 sequence (DNA): TGTGCCAGCAGCTCGACAGTTCAAGAGACCCAGTACTTC. Residues: CASSSTVQETQYF. This chain links TRBV3-1 with TRBJ2-5; tentative D call: TRBD1 (5 bases). The CDR3 length is 13 residues. Trimming left V 5 bases short and J 2 bases short, with 9 bases between. Germline loops: CDR1 LGHDT, CDR2 YNNKEL (reference sequence).

This chain links TRBV7-8 with TRBJ2-6; the match to TRBD1 covers 8 bases. Germline CDR1 is SGHVS and CDR2 is FQNEAQ. V lost 5 bases, J lost 4 bases, and 10 bases stayed unmatched. The CDR3 has 17 amino acids. The CDR3 region has the DNA TGTGCCAGCAGCCTTCTCGCAGGGGGCGCCGGGGCCAACGTCCTGACTTTC. Its translation: CASSLLAGGAGANVLTF. Full variable domain (outside the CDR3, taken from reference TRBV7-8 and TRBJ2-6): GAGVSQSPRYKVAKRGQDVALRCDPISGHVSLFWYQQALGQGPEFLTYFQNEAQLDKSGLPSDRFFAERPEGSVSTLKIQRTQQEDSAVYLCASSLLAGGAGANVLTFGAGSRLTVL.

CDR3 sequence: CASSSGTGVFYGYTF. Here the CDR3 DNA reads TGTGCCAGCAGTTCCGGGACAGGGGTCTTCTATGGCTACACCTTC. The gene calls are TRBV7-9 and TRBJ1-2; 10 bases map to TRBD1. Looked up from germline, CDR1 is SEHNR and CDR2 is FQNEAQ (reference sequence). This CDR3 comprises 15 residues. Germline trimming cut 6 bases from V and 4 bases from J; bases unmatched to any gene: 8.